Below are 28 T cell receptor beta chains sequenced from a single sample in a study of blood T cell repertoires in COVID-19. Generated by immunoSEQ multiplex PCR, the TCRdb table keeps only in-frame clones and is missing some. This sample has 97,000 or so clones, with about 91% found just once. The source material was peripheral blood. These receptors were collected from a man between 18 and 29 years old with acute or convalescent COVID-19.

The gene calls are TRBV6-4 and TRBJ1-6, with a tentative D call TRBD1 (5 bases). In germline, CDR1 is MRHNA, CDR2 SNTAGT. Trimming took 6 bases from V and 9 from J, leaving 12 bases between them. The CDR3 is made up of 13 amino acids. CDR3 region: CASRRDSGSPLHF. The CDR3 DNA reads TGTGCCAGCAGACGGGACTCGGGTTCACCCCTCCACTTT.

The chain uses TRBV5-4 and TRBJ2-3; 8 bases line up with TRBD2. There are 17 residues in the CDR3. Unmatched junction bases numbered 18, after V lost 4 bases and J lost 8 bases. Germline values: CDR1 SGHNT, CDR2 YYREEE (reference sequence). The CDR3 spells CASSPSAKKAGAGTQYF. Written as DNA, the CDR3 is TGTGCCAGCAGCCCCAGTGCTAAAAAAGCGGGAGCGGGTACGCAGTATTTT.

The chain links TRBV9 to TRBJ1-2; possibly TRBD1 for D (5 bases). The CDR3 has 14 amino acids. Germline CDR1 is SGDLS and CDR2 is YYNGEE. V shed 0 bases and J shed 6 bases, with 12 bases lying between them. Written as DNA, the CDR3 is TGTGCCAGCAGCGTAGACGGCGGGGGAGATGGCTACACCTTC. Its protein product is CASSVDGGGDGYTF.

The chain uses TRBV5-1 and TRBJ2-2, with D maybe TRBD1 (5 bases). Trimming pared 0 bases from V and 6 bases from J, leaving 12 bases between. Germline CDR1 SGHRS, CDR2 YFSETQ. This CDR3 region has 15 residues. The CDR3 sequence is CASSLEGAGAGELFF. The CDR3 DNA follows: TGCGCCAGCAGCTTGGAAGGGGCTGGCGCCGGGGAGCTGTTTTTT.

This chain links TRBV24-1 with TRBJ2-3; TRBD2 might be the D (5 bases). Germline CDR1 is KGHDR and CDR2 is SFDVKD. Trimming removed 3 bases at V and 1 base at J, with 13 bases between. The CDR3 is made up of 16 amino acids. Here the CDR3 DNA reads TGTGCCACCAGTGATATTGGGAGTGAGGGCACAGATACGCAGTATTTT. This codes for CATSDIGSEGTDTQYF.

This CDR3 is CASSVGGPSYEQYF. Here the CDR3 DNA reads TGTGCCAGCAGCGTAGGGGGCCCATCCTACGAGCAGTACTTC. The rearrangement links TRBV9 to TRBJ2-7; TRBD1 is a possible D gene (5 bases). Deletions cut 0 bases from V and 1 base from J, with 8 bases between. Germline values: CDR1 SGDLS, CDR2 YYNGEE. CDR3 size: 14 residues.

V is TRBV19 and J is TRBJ1-2, with TRBD1 as a possible D gene (5 bases). In germline, CDR1 is LNHDA, CDR2 SQIVND (reference sequence). This CDR3 has 17 residues. With 6 bases removed from V and 1 base from J, the gap between germline ends came to 21 bases. For the CDR3, the DNA is TGTGCCAGTAGCACCCCCGGCGGAGGGACGGGTAACTATGGCTACACCTTC. Protein product: CASSTPGGGTGNYGYTF.

This chain connects TRBV4-2 to TRBJ2-7; TRBD1 aligns across 8 bases. This CDR3 region has 15 residues. Germline V gives CDR1 LGHNA, CDR2 YNFKEQ. V gave up 1 base and J gave up 4 bases; unmatched junction bases: 6. Written as DNA, the CDR3 is TGTGCCAGCAGCCAAGTACAGGGGGAAGGATACGAGCAGTACTTC. Its protein is CASSQVQGEGYEQYF.

The chain couples TRBV7-9 to TRBJ2-5, with TRBD2 identical over 7 bases. CDR3 length: 16 amino acids. CDR1 is SEHNR and CDR2 is FQNEAQ in the germline V gene (reference sequence). The trim removed 1 base at V and 5 bases at J, leaving 10 bases unmatched. CDR3 nucleotides: TGTGCCAGCAGCTTAGATCGACTCAACGGGGGGGAGACCCAGTACTTC. This codes for CASSLDRLNGGETQYF.

The rearrangement uses TRBV20-1 and TRBJ2-4, with D tentatively TRBD2 (6 bases). CDR3 length: 15 amino acids. Between the trimmed V and J ends, which lost 3 bases and 9 bases, there was a span of 21 bases. Germline loops: CDR1 DFQATT, CDR2 SNEGSKA (reference sequence). CDR3 protein: CSASALGEAAIIQYF. As DNA, the CDR3 is TGCAGTGCTAGTGCCCTTGGGGAGGCCGCTATCATTCAGTACTTC.

The chain is built from TRBV2 and TRBJ2-7, with 9 nucleotides matching TRBD1. The CDR3 is 15 residues long. Germline V lookup: CDR1 SNHLY, CDR2 FYNNEI. The trim removed 6 bases at V and 2 bases at J, leaving 8 bases unmatched. In DNA, the CDR3 is TGTGCCAGCAGAGCCGGGACAGGGCGCACCTACGAGCAGTACTTC. This sequence encodes CASRAGTGRTYEQYF.

The chain recombines TRBV10-3 with TRBJ1-3, with D unresolved. Deletions cut 4 bases from V and 1 base from J, with 5 bases between. The length of the CDR3 is 13 residues. Germline V lookup: CDR1 ENHRY, CDR2 SYGVKD. This CDR3 reads CAISGASGNTIYF. The CDR3 nucleotides read TGTGCCATCAGTGGAGCTTCTGGAAACACCATATATTTT.

V is TRBV19 and J is TRBJ1-5; 7 bases line up with TRBD1. The CDR3 spans 15 residues. CDR1 is LNHDA, CDR2 SQIVND, per germline (reference sequence). The trim removed 4 bases at V and 4 bases at J, leaving 7 bases unmatched. CDR3 in amino acids: CASSTMTGKNQPQHF. The CDR3 region has the DNA TGTGCCAGTAGTACCATGACAGGGAAGAATCAGCCCCAGCATTTT.

With regard to this clone: Other DNA sequences of this sample code for an identical CDR3. The rearrangement joins TRBV5-1 to TRBJ1-1, with 9 positions matching TRBD1. The J segment lost 4 bases and the V segment lost 5 bases, leaving 3 bases of the junction unmatched. Germline CDR1 reads SGHRS; CDR2 reads YFSETQ. The CDR3 spans 13 residues. CDR3 in DNA: TGCGCCAGCAGTCTGGACAGGGGCACTGAAGCTTTCTTT. It codes for CASSLDRGTEAFF.

The chain combines TRBV7-9 with TRBJ2-1; the match to TRBD1 covers 9 bases. This CDR3 spans 15 amino acids. CDR1 SEHNR and CDR2 FQNEAQ come from the germline V gene (reference sequence). The trim removed 5 bases at V and 13 bases at J, leaving 15 bases unmatched. The DNA for the CDR3 is TGTGCCAGCAGCGACACCGGGACAGGGTCGTTGACCCAGTTCTTC. Translation gives CASSDTGTGSLTQFF.

The chain carries TRBV20-1 and TRBJ1-1, with TRBD1 matching over 7 bases. With 3 bases clipped from V and 11 bases from J, the junction kept 12 bases outside the gene matches. Germline V gene lookup returns CDR1 DFQATT and CDR2 SNEGSKA (reference sequence). The CDR3 has 13 amino acids. CDR3 nucleotide sequence: TGCAGTGCTAGTACAGGGGCCTCCTTTATGGCTTTCTTT. Translating gives CSASTGASFMAFF.

The chain recombines TRBV6-1 with TRBJ2-1, with 13 positions matching TRBD2. J gave up 5 bases and V 7 bases, and 2 bases lay outside the gene matches. CDR1 is MNHNS and CDR2 is SASEGT in the germline V gene. The CDR3 sequence is 14 residues long. The chain's CDR3 is CASIGTSGNNEQFF. For the CDR3, the DNA is TGTGCCAGCATTGGGACTAGCGGGAACAATGAGCAGTTCTTC.

The gene calls are TRBV12-3 or TRBV12-4 and TRBJ1-4; D gene unclear. V was clipped by 8 bases and J by 8 bases, with 15 bases between them. The CDR3 has 13 amino acids. The CDR3 DNA reads TGTGCCAGCGGTACAACCTGGAGCGAAAAACTGTTTTTT. It specifies CASGTTWSEKLFF.

The V and J genes are TRBV5-4 and TRBJ2-7, with D tentatively TRBD2 (6 bases). The CDR3 extends over 15 amino acids. Germline CDR1 is SGHNT and CDR2 is YYREEE (reference sequence). Trimming took 1 base from V and 1 from J, leaving 12 bases between them. This chain's CDR3 is CASSLRGLLSYEQYF. In DNA, the CDR3 is TGTGCCAGCAGCTTGAGGGGACTTCTATCCTACGAGCAGTACTTC.

This clone was counted between two and nine times. This chain joins TRBV4-1 and TRBJ1-6, with TRBD1 as a possible D gene (5 bases). CDR3 size: 14 residues. V was clipped by 3 bases and J by 8 bases, with 11 bases between them. The germline V gene has CDR1 MGHRA and CDR2 YSYEKL. DNA of the CDR3: TGCGCCAGCAGCCAGGGGCCTCCTTATTCACCCCTCCACTTT. Its protein product is CASSQGPPYSPLHF.

The chain joins TRBV5-4 to TRBJ1-3; D may be TRBD1 (5 bases). This CDR3 spans 16 amino acids. Trimming removed 0 bases from V and 0 bases from J, with 10 bases in between. Per the germline V gene, CDR1 is SGHNT and CDR2 is YYREEE (reference sequence). The DNA for the CDR3 is TGTGCCAGCAGCTTGGGTGGGGCTCGCTCTGGAAACACCATATATTTT. Its protein is CASSLGGARSGNTIYF.

The chain combines TRBV5-1 with TRBJ2-7; tentative D call: TRBD2 (6 bases). CDR1 and CDR2 from the germline V gene are SGHRS and YFSETQ. The CDR3 has 15 amino acids. Deletions cut 0 bases from V and 5 bases from J, with 15 bases between. The CDR3 DNA sequence: TGCGCCAGCAGCTTGGATCTTGGAGGGTGGAACGAGCAGTACTTC. Its translation is CASSLDLGGWNEQYF.

In this sample, this clone turned up once. The chain carries TRBV6-5 and TRBJ1-1; D is perhaps TRBD1 (5 bases). Between the trimmed V and J ends, which lost 2 bases and 5 bases, there was a span of 12 bases. The CDR3 extends over 14 amino acids. Germline CDR1 MNHEY, CDR2 SVGAGI. The CDR3 nucleotides read TGTGCCAGCAGTTACGTGGGGCTGGGGACTGAAGCTTTCTTT. Protein product: CASSYVGLGTEAFF.

This clone appeared once. The chain couples TRBV19 to TRBJ2-6, with D possibly matching TRBD2 (6 bases). The germline V and J ends were trimmed by 7 bases and 2 bases, with 24 bases remaining between them. CDR3 size: 19 residues. CDR1 is LNHDA, CDR2 SQIVND, per germline (reference sequence). The CDR3 DNA reads as TGTGCCAGTACCCTAGTTGGTGGGAGGAGGCTTGCTGGGGCCAACGTCCTGACTTTC. The encoded protein is CASTLVGGRRLAGANVLTF.

V is TRBV7-9 and J is TRBJ1-5; weak D call: TRBD1 (6 bases). The CDR3 is made up of 13 amino acids. Trimming pared 4 bases from V and 7 bases from J, leaving 11 bases between. Per the germline V gene, CDR1 is SEHNR and CDR2 is FQNEAQ (reference sequence). CDR3 DNA: TGTGCCAGCAGCTATCAGGGGCGGCAGCCCCAGCATTTT. Protein product: CASSYQGRQPQHF.

The chain links TRBV19 to TRBJ1-2; 9 nucleotides agree with TRBD1. The CDR3 contains 14 residues. CDR1 is LNHDA and CDR2 is SQIVND in the germline V gene (reference sequence). V shed 7 bases and J 3 bases; nucleotides not matched to a gene: 6. The CDR3 nucleotides are TGTGCCAGTAACGGACAGGGGAAAGACTATGGCTACACCTTC. It is translated as CASNGQGKDYGYTF.

This sequence joins TRBV12-5 and TRBJ2-1; 8 bases map to TRBD1. From germline, CDR1 is LGHNT and CDR2 FRNRAP. The V and J ends lost 5 bases and 4 bases, in that order; junction bases with no gene match: 1. The CDR3 runs 13 residues. The CDR3 loop is CASGRDRYNEQFF. As DNA, the CDR3 is TGTGCTAGTGGTCGGGACAGGTACAATGAGCAGTTCTTC.

This chain uses TRBV7-6 with TRBJ2-7; 9 bases are a match to TRBD1. Germline lookup yields CDR1 SGHVS and CDR2 FNYEAQ. V was pared by 5 bases and J by 0 bases, with 5 bases of the junction left unmatched. The CDR3 runs 15 residues. The CDR3 bases are TGTGCCAGCAGCCTCCGGACAGGGGTCTCCTACGAGCAGTACTTC. Protein product: CASSLRTGVSYEQYF. Together with reference TRBV7-6 and TRBJ2-7, the CDR3 gives the full variable domain: GAGVSQSPRYKVTKRGQDVALRCDPISGHVSLYWYRQALGQGPEFLTYFNYEAQQDKSGLPNDRFSAERPEGSISTLTIQRTEQRDSAMYRCASSLRTGVSYEQYFGPGTRLTVT.